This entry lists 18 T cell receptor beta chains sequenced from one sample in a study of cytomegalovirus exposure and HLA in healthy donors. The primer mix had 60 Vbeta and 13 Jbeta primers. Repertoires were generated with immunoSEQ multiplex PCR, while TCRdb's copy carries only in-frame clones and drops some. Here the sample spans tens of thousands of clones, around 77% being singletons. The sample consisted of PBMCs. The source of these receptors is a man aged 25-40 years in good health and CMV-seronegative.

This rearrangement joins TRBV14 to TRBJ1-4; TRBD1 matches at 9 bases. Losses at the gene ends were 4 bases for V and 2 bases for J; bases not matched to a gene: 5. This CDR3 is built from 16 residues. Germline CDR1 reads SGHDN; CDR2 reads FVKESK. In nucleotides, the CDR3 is TGTGCCAGCAGCCTATATGGACAGGGGACTAATGAAAAACTGTTTTTT. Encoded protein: CASSLYGQGTNEKLFF.

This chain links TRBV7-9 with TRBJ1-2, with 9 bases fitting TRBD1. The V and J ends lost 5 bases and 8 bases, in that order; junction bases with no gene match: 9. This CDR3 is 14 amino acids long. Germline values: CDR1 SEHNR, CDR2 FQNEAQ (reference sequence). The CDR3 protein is CASSRRDREQGYTF. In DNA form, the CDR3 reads TGTGCCAGCAGCCGCCGGGACAGGGAACAGGGCTACACCTTC. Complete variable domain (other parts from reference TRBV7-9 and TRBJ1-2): DTGVSQNPRHKITKRGQNVTFRCDPISEHNRLYWYRQTLGQGPEFLTYFQNEAQLEKSRLLSDRFSAERPKGSFSTLEIQRTEQGDSAMYLCASSRRDREQGYTFGSGTRLTVV.

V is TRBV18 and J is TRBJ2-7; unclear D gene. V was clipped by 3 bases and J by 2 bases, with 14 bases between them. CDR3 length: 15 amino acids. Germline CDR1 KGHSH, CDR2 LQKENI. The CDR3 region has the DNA TGTGCCAGCTCACCTTCCCTGACATCCGCCTACGAGCAGTACTTC. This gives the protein CASSPSLTSAYEQYF.

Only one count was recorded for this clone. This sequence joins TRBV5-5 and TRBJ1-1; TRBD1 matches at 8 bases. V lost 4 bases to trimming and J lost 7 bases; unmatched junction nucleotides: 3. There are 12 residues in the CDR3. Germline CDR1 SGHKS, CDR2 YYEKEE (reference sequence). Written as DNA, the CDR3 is TGTGCCAGCAGCCCCAGGGGGCGTGAAGCTTTCTTT. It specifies CASSPRGREAFF. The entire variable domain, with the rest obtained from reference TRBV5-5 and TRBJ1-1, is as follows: DAGVTQSPTHLIKTRGQQVTLRCSPISGHKSVSWYQQVLGQGPQFIFQYYEKEERGRGNFPDRFSARQFPNYSSELNVNALLLGDSALYLCASSPRGREAFFGQGTRLTVV.

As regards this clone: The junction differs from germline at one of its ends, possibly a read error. CDR3 sequence reads: CATSTTGSSHSF. The CDR3 DNA reads as TGTGCCACCAGCACGACAGGGTCCTCCCACTCCTTC. The chain uses TRBV15 and TRBJ2-7, with 7 nucleotides matching TRBD1. The CDR3 has 12 residues. Germline V lookup: CDR1 LNHNV, CDR2 YYDKDF (reference sequence).

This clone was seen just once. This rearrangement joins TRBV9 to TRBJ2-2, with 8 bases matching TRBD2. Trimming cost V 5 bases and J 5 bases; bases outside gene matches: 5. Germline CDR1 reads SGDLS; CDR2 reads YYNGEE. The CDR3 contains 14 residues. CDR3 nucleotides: TGTGCCAGCAGACTAGCGGACCAAACCGGGGAGCTGTTTTTT. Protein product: CASRLADQTGELFF.

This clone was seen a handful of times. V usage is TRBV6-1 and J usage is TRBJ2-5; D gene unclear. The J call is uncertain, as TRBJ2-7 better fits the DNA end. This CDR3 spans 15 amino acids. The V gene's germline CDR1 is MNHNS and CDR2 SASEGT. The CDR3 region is CASSEGQWKRHEQYF. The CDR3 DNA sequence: TGTGCCAGCAGTGAAGGCCAGTGGAAGAGACACGAGCAGTACTTC.

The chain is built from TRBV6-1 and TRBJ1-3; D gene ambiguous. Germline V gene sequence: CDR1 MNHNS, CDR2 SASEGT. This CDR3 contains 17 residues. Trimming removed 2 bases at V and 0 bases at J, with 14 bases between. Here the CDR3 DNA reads TGTGCCAGCAGTGAATTGGGAGACTTAGGCTCTGGAAACACCATATATTTT. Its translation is CASSELGDLGSGNTIYF.

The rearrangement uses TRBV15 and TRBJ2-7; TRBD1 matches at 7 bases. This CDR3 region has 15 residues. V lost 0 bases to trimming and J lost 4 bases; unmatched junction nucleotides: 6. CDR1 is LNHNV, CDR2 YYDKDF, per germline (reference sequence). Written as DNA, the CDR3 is TGTGCCACCAGCAGAGATAGGGGGCTTGGGTACGAGCAGTACTTC. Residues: CATSRDRGLGYEQYF.

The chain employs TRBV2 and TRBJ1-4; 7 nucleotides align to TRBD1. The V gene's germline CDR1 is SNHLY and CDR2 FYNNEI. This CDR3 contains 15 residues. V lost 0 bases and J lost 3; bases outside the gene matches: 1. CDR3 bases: TGTGCCAGCAGTGAAGCAGGGACAGCTAATGAAAAACTGTTTTTT. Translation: CASSEAGTANEKLFF. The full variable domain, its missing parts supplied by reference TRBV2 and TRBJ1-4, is EPEVTQTPSHQVTQMGQEVILRCVPISNHLYFYWYRQILGQKVEFLVSFYNNEISEKSEIFDDQFSVERPDGSNFTLKIRSTKLEDSAMYFCASSEAGTANEKLFFGSGTQLSVL.

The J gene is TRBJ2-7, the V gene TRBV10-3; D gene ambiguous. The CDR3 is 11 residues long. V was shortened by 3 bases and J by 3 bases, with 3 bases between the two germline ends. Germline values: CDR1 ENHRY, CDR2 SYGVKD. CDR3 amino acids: CAISDGYEQYF. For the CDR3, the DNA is TGTGCCATCAGTGACGGCTACGAGCAGTACTTC.

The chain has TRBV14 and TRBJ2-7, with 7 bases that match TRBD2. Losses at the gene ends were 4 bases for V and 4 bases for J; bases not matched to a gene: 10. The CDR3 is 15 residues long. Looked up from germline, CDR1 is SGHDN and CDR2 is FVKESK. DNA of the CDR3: TGTGCCAGCAGCCGGTCCCCGGGGGGATTTTACGAGCAGTACTTC. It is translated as CASSRSPGGFYEQYF. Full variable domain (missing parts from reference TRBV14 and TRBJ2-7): EAGVTQFPSHSVIEKGQTVTLRCDPISGHDNLYWYRRVMGKEIKFLLHFVKESKQDESGMPNNRFLAERTGGTYSTLKVQPAELEDSGVYFCASSRSPGGFYEQYFGPGTRLTVT.

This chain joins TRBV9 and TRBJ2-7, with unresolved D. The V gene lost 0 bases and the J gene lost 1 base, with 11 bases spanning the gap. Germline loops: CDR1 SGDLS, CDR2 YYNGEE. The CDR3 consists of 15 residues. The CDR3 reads CASSVGAGSSYEQYF. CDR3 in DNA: TGTGCCAGCAGCGTAGGCGCAGGTTCTTCCTACGAGCAGTACTTC.

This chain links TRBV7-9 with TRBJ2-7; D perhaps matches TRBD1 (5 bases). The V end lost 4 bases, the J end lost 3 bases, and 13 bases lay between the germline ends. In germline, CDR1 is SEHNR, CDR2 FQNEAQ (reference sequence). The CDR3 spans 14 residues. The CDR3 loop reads CASSSPGHFYEQYF. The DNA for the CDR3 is TGTGCCAGCAGCTCCCCCGGACACTTCTACGAGCAGTACTTC.

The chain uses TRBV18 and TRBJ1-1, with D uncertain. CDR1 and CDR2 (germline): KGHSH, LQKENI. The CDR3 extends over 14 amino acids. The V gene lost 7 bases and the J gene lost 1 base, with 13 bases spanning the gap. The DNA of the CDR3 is TGTGCCAGCTTCCCAGATGGCTGGAACACTGAAGCTTTCTTT. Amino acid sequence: CASFPDGWNTEAFF.

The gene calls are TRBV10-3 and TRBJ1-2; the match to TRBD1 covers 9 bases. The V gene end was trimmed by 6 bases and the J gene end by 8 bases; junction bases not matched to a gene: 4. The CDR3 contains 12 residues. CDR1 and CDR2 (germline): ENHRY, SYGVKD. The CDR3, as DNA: TGTGCCATCAGGGGACAGGGAAACGGCTACACCTTC. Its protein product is CAIRGQGNGYTF.

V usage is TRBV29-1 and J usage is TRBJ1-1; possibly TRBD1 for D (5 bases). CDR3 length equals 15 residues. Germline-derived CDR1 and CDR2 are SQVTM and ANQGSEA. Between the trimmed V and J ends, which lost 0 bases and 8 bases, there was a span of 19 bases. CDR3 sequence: CSVEDRELGRLEAFF. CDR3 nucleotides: TGCAGCGTTGAAGACAGGGAACTGGGTAGGTTAGAAGCTTTCTTT.

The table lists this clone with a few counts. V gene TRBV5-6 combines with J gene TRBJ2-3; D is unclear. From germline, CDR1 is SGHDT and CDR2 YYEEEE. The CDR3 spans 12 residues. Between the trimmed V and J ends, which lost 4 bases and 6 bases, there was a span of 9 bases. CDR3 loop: CASSPWADTQYF. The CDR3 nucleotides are TGTGCCAGCAGCCCGTGGGCTGATACGCAGTATTTT.